This TCR beta chain was documented in a study of blood T cell repertoires in COVID-19. Background on the study: COVID-19 samples, acute and convalescent, were from the United States, Italy and Spain. The analysed material was cDNA or gDNA that came from T cells, B-cell-depleted T cells, or PBMCs.

The CDR3 loop spans 14 amino acids. Germline V gene lookup returns CDR1 SGHRS and CDR2 YFSETQ. V was clipped by 7 bases and J by 4 bases, with 15 bases between them. Per the study methods: Amplified reference gene primers provided the basis for estimating nucleated cell counts. Only in-frame clones appear in the TCRdb table, and some are missing; sequencing was by immunoSEQ multiplex PCR. V, J and clone size reflect that table, while D and trimming were determined from the DNA. The table shows a few hundred thousand clones, with about 85% occurring only once. This TCR was recovered from a man in his fifties or sixties who had recovered from COVID-19. The rearrangement joins TRBV5-1 to TRBJ1-3; a possible D gene is TRBD1 (6 bases). What was sequenced was peripheral blood. CDR3 amino acids: CASHDGTSGNTIYF. The CDR3 nucleotides read TGCGCCAGCCACGATGGGACATCGGGAAACACCATATATTTT.